What follows are 9 T cell receptor beta chains derived from one specimen sequenced in a study of technical replicates of blood from several donors. Profiling relied on immunoSEQ multiplex PCR, and the TCRdb table lists in-frame clones only, not all of them. Of about 59,000 clones detected, over 85% appear once; the ten largest clones hold approximately 3.9%. Sequencing was carried out using PBMCs. The receptors were sampled from a human donor in good health. Some clones in this sample may be carry-over from other donors' samples.

This clone was seen just once. CDR3 amino acids: CASSVGQSMNTEAFF. In nucleotides, the CDR3 is TGTGCCAGCAGTGTGGGACAGAGTATGAACACTGAAGCTTTCTTT. This chain links TRBV2 with TRBJ1-1; 7 bases align to TRBD1. The CDR3 is made up of 15 amino acids. The trim removed 4 bases at V and 0 bases at J, leaving 5 bases unmatched. CDR1 and CDR2 (germline): SNHLY, FYNNEI.

This clone has only a few counts. This chain links TRBV10-3 with TRBJ1-1; unclear D gene. CDR3 length: 14 residues. Trimming took 0 bases from V and 7 from J, leaving 12 bases between them. Germline assignment: CDR1 ENHRY and CDR2 SYGVKD. The CDR3 bases are TGTGCCATCAGTGAGTCGACGACAAGTAGTGAAGCTTTCTTT. This encodes CAISESTTSSEAFF.

The chain uses TRBV7-9 and TRBJ2-1; 14 nucleotides agree with TRBD2. V shed 5 bases and J 8 bases; nucleotides not matched to a gene: 8. Germline CDR1 SEHNR, CDR2 FQNEAQ (reference sequence). The CDR3 length is 16 residues. CDR3 DNA: TGTGCCAGCAGCACCCGGACTAGCGGGAGGAAAGATGAGCAGTTCTTC. Translated, it gives CASSTRTSGRKDEQFF.

The chain employs TRBV7-9 and TRBJ1-1, with 8 bases that match TRBD1. Germline trimming cut 7 bases from V and 2 bases from J; bases unmatched to any gene: 9. Germline-derived CDR1 and CDR2 are SEHNR and FQNEAQ (reference sequence). This CDR3 is built from 15 residues. CDR3 protein: CASIPGGTPNTEAFF. The CDR3 region has the DNA TGTGCCAGCATACCAGGGGGCACCCCAAACACTGAAGCTTTCTTT.

Only a few counts were recorded for this clone. V gene TRBV7-2 combines with J gene TRBJ1-1; D is ambiguous. Per the germline V gene, CDR1 is SGHTA and CDR2 is FQGNSA. The CDR3 is 11 amino acids. Trimming removed 5 bases at V and 3 bases at J, with 4 bases between. CDR3 coding DNA: TGTGCCAGCAGCCTTCACACTGAAGCTTTCTTT. Translation gives CASSLHTEAFF. Variable domain in full (rest from reference TRBV7-2 and TRBJ1-1): GAGVSQSPSNKVTEKGKDVELRCDPISGHTALYWYRQSLGQGLEFLIYFQGNSAPDKSGLPSDRFSAERTGGSVSTLTIQRTQQEDSAVYLCASSLHTEAFFGQGTRLTVV.

The V gene is TRBV2, the J gene TRBJ2-2; 7 positions match TRBD2. The CDR3 is made up of 15 amino acids. V lost 3 bases to trimming and J lost 5 bases; unmatched junction nucleotides: 6. Looked up from germline, CDR1 is SNHLY and CDR2 is FYNNEI. Here the CDR3 DNA reads TGTGCCAGCAGTGAGCCAGCGGGATCAACCGGGGAGCTGTTTTTT. Its protein product is CASSEPAGSTGELFF. The full variable domain, rest sourced from reference TRBV2 and TRBJ2-2, is EPEVTQTPSHQVTQMGQEVILRCVPISNHLYFYWYRQILGQKVEFLVSFYNNEISEKSEIFDDQFSVERPDGSNFTLKIRSTKLEDSAMYFCASSEPAGSTGELFFGEGSRLTVL.

The chain uses TRBV5-1 and TRBJ2-5; the D gene is possibly TRBD2 (6 bases). V lost 5 bases to trimming and J lost 4 bases, with 12 bases between them. Per the germline V gene, CDR1 is SGHRS and CDR2 is YFSETQ. The CDR3 sequence is 13 residues long. CDR3 coding DNA: TGCGCCAGCAGATCTCGGGAGCCAGAGACCCAGTACTTC. Amino acids: CASRSREPETQYF.

This rearrangement joins TRBV29-1 to TRBJ2-5; TRBD2 is a possible D gene (5 bases). This CDR3 spans 12 amino acids. V was trimmed by 6 bases and J by 5 bases, leaving 13 bases between them. Germline-derived CDR1 and CDR2 are SQVTM and ANQGSEA. CDR3 residues: CSVDPGGETQYF. The CDR3 DNA is TGCAGCGTAGATCCGGGCGGGGAGACCCAGTACTTC.

The CDR3 loop is CASSLNGDYGYTF. CDR3 bases: TGTGCCAGCAGCTTGAACGGAGACTATGGCTACACCTTC. V and J are TRBV7-2 and TRBJ1-2; the D is unclear. The CDR3 has 13 residues. The V gene's germline CDR1 is SGHTA and CDR2 FQGNSA. V gave up 3 bases and J gave up 3 bases, with 8 bases separating them.